This passage covers 30 T cell receptor beta chains from one sample sequenced in a study of T cells in localized non-small cell lung cancer. Repertoires were generated with immunoSEQ multiplex PCR, while TCRdb's copy carries only in-frame clones and drops some. The sample yields under 40,000 clones, about four fifths seen once. This material consisted of peripheral blood, taken before any cancer treatment. The receptors originated from a male donor aged 60 or over with stage II squamous cell lung carcinoma.

This clone was seen more than once but under ten times. The CDR3 sequence: CASSLTRRSNEKLFF. The CDR3 DNA follows: TGTGCCAGCAGCTTAACCCGTCGGAGTAATGAAAAACTGTTTTTT. The chain employs TRBV7-2 and TRBJ1-4; unclear D gene. Germline CDR1 SGHTA, CDR2 FQGNSA. V was cut by 2 bases and J by 4 bases, with 11 bases left in between. CDR3 length: 15 residues. Looking up the rest from reference TRBV7-2 and TRBJ1-4 gives the full variable domain: GAGVSQSPSNKVTEKGKDVELRCDPISGHTALYWYRQSLGQGLEFLIYFQGNSAPDKSGLPSDRFSAERTGGSVSTLTIQRTQQEDSAVYLCASSLTRRSNEKLFFGSGTQLSVL.

This rearrangement joins TRBV9 to TRBJ2-5; D is ambiguous. Germline loops: CDR1 SGDLS, CDR2 YYNGEE. V dropped 0 bases and J dropped 2 bases, with 11 bases sitting between them. This CDR3 is 15 amino acids long. Here the CDR3 reads CASSVGSGAQETQYF. The CDR3 region has the DNA TGTGCCAGCAGCGTAGGGTCAGGAGCGCAAGAGACCCAGTACTTC.

The V and J genes are TRBV5-6 and TRBJ1-6; TRBD1 matches 7 bases. The germline V gene encodes CDR1 SGHDT and CDR2 YYEEEE. This CDR3 spans 13 amino acids. The V gene end was trimmed by 2 bases and the J gene end by 9 bases; junction bases not matched to a gene: 2. This chain's CDR3 is CASSFDRASPLHF. As DNA, the CDR3 is TGTGCCAGCAGCTTCGACAGGGCTTCACCCCTCCACTTT.

The rearrangement uses TRBV7-2 and TRBJ1-2; tentatively, D is TRBD1 (6 bases). V lost 3 bases and J 0 bases, leaving 11 bases between the germline ends. Germline V lookup: CDR1 SGHTA, CDR2 FQGNSA. The CDR3 extends over 15 amino acids. The CDR3 DNA is TGTGCCAGCAGCTTGACCTGGACAGCTAACTATGGCTACACCTTC. Amino acids: CASSLTWTANYGYTF.

The chain carries TRBV6-1 and TRBJ2-6; a possible D gene is TRBD2 (6 bases). The V gene lost 5 bases and the J gene lost 2 bases, with 10 bases spanning the gap. The CDR3 consists of 15 residues. Germline V gene data show CDR1 as MNHNS and CDR2 as SASEGT. Here the CDR3 DNA reads TGTGCCAGCAGTTTGGAGGGGACTGGGGCCAACGTCCTGACTTTC. Its translation: CASSLEGTGANVLTF.

The chain combines TRBV7-8 with TRBJ1-2, with 7 bases identical to TRBD1. The V gene end was trimmed by 5 bases and the J gene end by 5 bases; junction bases not matched to a gene: 5. CDR3 size: 13 residues. The V gene's germline CDR1 is SGHVS and CDR2 FQNEAQ. This CDR3 is CASSPGTEYGYTF. CDR3 in DNA: TGTGCCAGCAGCCCGGGGACAGAATATGGCTACACCTTC.

The rearrangement uses TRBV28 and TRBJ1-5; D perhaps matches TRBD1 (5 bases). CDR3 length: 16 amino acids. V was cut by 2 bases and J by 0 bases, with 11 bases left in between. Per the germline V gene, CDR1 is MDHEN and CDR2 is SYDVKM. The CDR3 DNA reads as TGTGCCAGCAGTTTAACCGGGGGGAGTAGCAATCAGCCCCAGCATTTT. As protein: CASSLTGGSSNQPQHF.

The chain joins TRBV2 to TRBJ2-3, with D perhaps matching TRBD1 (6 bases). The CDR3 sequence is 14 residues long. Between the trimmed V and J ends, which lost 9 bases and 1 base, there was a span of 14 bases. Germline CDR1 reads SNHLY; CDR2 reads FYNNEI. In DNA, the CDR3 is TGTGCCAGTTACAGGGAGAGGGGCACAGATACGCAGTATTTT. Amino acids: CASYRERGTDTQYF.

The genes are TRBV7-2 and TRBJ2-2, with D tentatively TRBD2 (7 bases). Deletions cut 7 bases from V and 3 bases from J, with 18 bases between. The CDR3 is 16 amino acids. Germline-derived CDR1 and CDR2 are SGHTA and FQGNSA. In DNA form, the CDR3 reads TGTGCCAGCAAGGCTGGAGGGGGGGAGTACACCGGGGAGCTGTTTTTT. Protein: CASKAGGGEYTGELFF.

The V and J genes are TRBV10-3 and TRBJ2-7; TRBD1 might be the D (5 bases). The CDR3 covers 13 residues. The germline CDR1 and CDR2 sequences are ENHRY and SYGVKD. Trimming removed 4 bases at V and 0 bases at J, with 7 bases between. CDR3 bases: TGTGCCATCAGTGGACAGAGCTCCTACGAGCAGTACTTC. This codes for CAISGQSSYEQYF.

The genes are TRBV12-5 and TRBJ1-2; unclear D gene. The germline V gene has CDR1 LGHNT and CDR2 FRNRAP. This CDR3 spans 13 amino acids. V lost 1 base to trimming and J lost 4 bases, with 7 bases between them. CDR3 bases: TGTGCTAGTGGTTTGGAGGACTTCTATGGCTACACCTTC. Residues: CASGLEDFYGYTF.

The gene calls are TRBV19 and TRBJ2-2; no firm D call. Trimming cost V 3 bases and J 3 bases, with 2 bases left between them. The CDR3 consists of 12 residues. Germline V gene lookup returns CDR1 LNHDA and CDR2 SQIVND (reference sequence). The CDR3, as DNA: TGTGCCAGTAGTATTGACACCGGGGAGCTGTTTTTT. Protein: CASSIDTGELFF.

V and J are TRBV2 and TRBJ1-6; unclear D gene. The CDR3 runs 16 residues. Per the germline V gene, CDR1 is SNHLY and CDR2 is FYNNEI. The ends were cut back, 5 bases at V and 8 bases at J, with 19 bases in the middle. CDR3 amino acids: CASSSASGSLYSPLHF. The CDR3 nucleotides are TGTGCCAGCAGTTCTGCTTCCGGGTCCTTGTATTCACCCCTCCACTTT. Filled out from reference TRBV2 and TRBJ1-6, the complete variable domain reads EPEVTQTPSHQVTQMGQEVILRCVPISNHLYFYWYRQILGQKVEFLVSFYNNEISEKSEIFDDQFSVERPDGSNFTLKIRSTKLEDSAMYFCASSSASGSLYSPLHFGNGTRLTVT.

The V gene is TRBV5-1, the J gene TRBJ2-1; 15 bases agree with TRBD2. The CDR3 loop spans 18 amino acids. Germline CDR1 reads SGHRS; CDR2 reads YFSETQ. J lost 4 bases, V lost 6 bases, and 11 bases had no gene match. Here the CDR3 DNA reads TGCGCCAGCAAGCTTGGTGGGACTAGCGGGAGGAAATACAATGAGCAGTTCTTC. Its protein is CASKLGGTSGRKYNEQFF.

DNA for the CDR3: TGCGCCAGCAGCTTGAAAGCGGTCACCTACAATGAGCAGTTCTTC. Residues: CASSLKAVTYNEQFF. The chain is built from TRBV5-1 and TRBJ2-1; the D gene is possibly TRBD2 (5 bases). Germline V CDR1 and CDR2: SGHRS, YFSETQ. The V and J ends lost 1 base and 2 bases respectively, with 10 bases between them. The CDR3 is 15 residues long. Using reference TRBV5-1 and TRBJ2-1 for the parts outside the CDR3, the full variable domain is KAGVTQTPRYLIKTRGQQVTLSCSPISGHRSVSWYQQTPGQGLQFLFEYFSETQRNKGNFPGRFSGRQFSNSRSEMNVSTLELGDSALYLCASSLKAVTYNEQFFGPGTRLTVL.

This chain links TRBV4-1 with TRBJ2-1; 8 bases line up with TRBD2. V gave up 1 base and J gave up 15 bases; unmatched junction bases: 11. The germline gives CDR1 MGHRA, CDR2 YSYEKL. CDR3 length equals 14 residues. CDR3 sequence reads: CASSQGSGRSVGFF. Here the CDR3 DNA reads TGCGCCAGCAGCCAAGGGAGCGGGAGATCCGTCGGGTTCTTC.

This clone was found once. The J gene is TRBJ2-5, the V gene TRBV6-5; 8 positions agree with TRBD1. The germline V gene encodes CDR1 MNHEY and CDR2 SVGAGI. V lost 0 bases and J lost 3; bases outside the gene matches: 0. The CDR3 is 14 residues long. This CDR3 reads CASSYSTGEETQYF. The CDR3 DNA reads TGTGCCAGCAGTTACTCGACAGGGGAAGAGACCCAGTACTTC.

The chain combines TRBV5-5 with TRBJ2-7; D not resolved. Trimming took 0 bases from V and 3 from J, leaving 4 bases between them. Looked up from germline, CDR1 is SGHKS and CDR2 is YYEKEE (reference sequence). CDR3 length: 12 amino acids. The CDR3 region has the DNA TGTGCCAGCAGCTTGGGGGGCTACGAGCAGTACTTC. Its translation: CASSLGGYEQYF.

This rearrangement joins TRBV19 to TRBJ2-7; the D is unclear. Germline CDR1 LNHDA, CDR2 SQIVND (reference sequence). The CDR3 is 15 residues long. The V end lost 4 bases, the J end lost 2 bases, and 15 bases lay between the germline ends. The DNA of the CDR3 is TGTGCCAGTAGTAGAGGCCAGCTACGAGCCTACGAGCAGTACTTC. Its protein product is CASSRGQLRAYEQYF.

The table lists this clone with a count of one. The chain joins TRBV4-1 to TRBJ2-2, with D uncertain. V shed 1 base and J shed 4 bases, with 4 bases lying between them. The length of the CDR3 is 13 residues. Germline CDR1 and CDR2: MGHRA and YSYEKL. This CDR3 reads CASSQATTGELFF. CDR3 bases: TGCGCCAGCAGCCAAGCAACCACCGGGGAGCTGTTTTTT.

V usage is TRBV6-5 and J usage is TRBJ1-5, with TRBD1 as a possible D gene (5 bases). Germline V gene sequence: CDR1 MNHEY, CDR2 SVGAGI. V was clipped by 4 bases and J by 4 bases, with 8 bases between them. This CDR3 is 13 amino acids long. CDR3 sequence: CASSLGHNQPQHF. Here the CDR3 DNA reads TGTGCCAGCAGTTTAGGACATAATCAGCCCCAGCATTTT.

This clone was found once. This chain uses TRBV6-4 with TRBJ2-1; 11 bases map to TRBD2. The CDR3 runs to 16 residues. The V gene end was trimmed by 3 bases and the J gene end by 3 bases; junction bases not matched to a gene: 4. Germline V CDR1 and CDR2: MRHNA, SNTAGT. CDR3 residues: CASSEEGTSGYNEQFF. In DNA form, the CDR3 reads TGTGCCAGCAGTGAGGAGGGGACTAGCGGCTACAATGAGCAGTTCTTC.

This chain connects TRBV19 to TRBJ1-5, with D maybe TRBD1 (5 bases). CDR1 and CDR2 (germline): LNHDA, SQIVND (reference sequence). The length of the CDR3 is 14 residues. With 6 bases removed from V and 3 bases from J, the gap between germline ends came to 12 bases. The CDR3 region is CASSTTDYNQPQHF. The CDR3 DNA reads TGTGCCAGTAGCACGACAGATTACAATCAGCCCCAGCATTTT.

The rearrangement links TRBV19 to TRBJ2-5, with D uncertain. From germline, CDR1 is LNHDA and CDR2 SQIVND (reference sequence). CDR3 length: 15 amino acids. The V and J ends lost 1 base and 1 base respectively, with 10 bases between them. For the CDR3, the DNA is TGTGCCAGTAGTATAGGCCCTGGGTCCCAAGAGACCCAGTACTTC. It codes for CASSIGPGSQETQYF.

The V and J genes are TRBV9 and TRBJ2-1; 7 nucleotides line up with TRBD1. The CDR3 extends over 15 amino acids. Germline values: CDR1 SGDLS, CDR2 YYNGEE. Losses at the gene ends were 2 bases for V and 8 bases for J; bases not matched to a gene: 10. CDR3 region: CASSVFGTVGYEQFF. The CDR3 coding sequence is TGTGCCAGCAGCGTCTTCGGGACAGTGGGCTATGAGCAGTTCTTC.

This sequence joins TRBV5-6 and TRBJ2-3; D unresolved. This CDR3 contains 13 residues. V lost 1 base to trimming and J lost 2 bases, with 5 bases between them. From germline, CDR1 is SGHDT and CDR2 YYEEEE. CDR3 DNA: TGTGCCAGCAGCTTGCCCCCCACAGATACGCAGTATTTT. It translates to CASSLPPTDTQYF. Variable domain in full (rest from reference TRBV5-6 and TRBJ2-3): DAGVTQSPTHLIKTRGQQVTLRCSPKSGHDTVSWYQQALGQGPQFIFQYYEEEERQRGNFPDRFSGHQFPNYSSELNVNALLLGDSALYLCASSLPPTDTQYFGPGTRLTVL.

The chain combines TRBV28 with TRBJ2-6, with D maybe TRBD2 (6 bases). Looked up from germline, CDR1 is MDHEN and CDR2 is SYDVKM. The V gene lost 11 bases and the J gene lost 0 bases, with 14 bases spanning the gap. The CDR3 loop spans 15 amino acids. CDR3 sequence reads: CAVEGGSSGANVLTF. CDR3 DNA: TGTGCCGTCGAGGGAGGCAGCTCTGGGGCCAACGTCCTGACTTTC.

The chain uses TRBV5-8 and TRBJ2-3, with 7 bases that match TRBD2. The germline CDR1 and CDR2 sequences are SGHTS and YDEGEE. J gave up 7 bases and V 2 bases, and 13 bases lay outside the gene matches. The CDR3 has 16 residues. The CDR3 DNA reads TGTGCCAGCAGCTTCCCGGGAAGAAGCGGGATGAATACGCAGTATTTT. Translating gives CASSFPGRSGMNTQYF. The entire variable domain, with the rest obtained from reference TRBV5-8 and TRBJ2-3, is as follows: EAGVTQSPTHLIKTRGQQATLRCSPISGHTSVYWYQQALGLGLQFLLWYDEGEERNRGNFPPRFSGRQFPNYSSELNVNALELEDSALYLCASSFPGRSGMNTQYFGPGTRLTVL.

The V gene is TRBV6-1, the J gene TRBJ1-1, with TRBD1 matching 9 bases. V shed 6 bases and J 3 bases; nucleotides not matched to a gene: 8. From germline, CDR1 is MNHNS and CDR2 SASEGT. The CDR3 runs 15 residues. In DNA form, the CDR3 reads TGTGCCAGCAGCCCAGTTACAGGGGGCTACACTGAAGCTTTCTTT. Amino acid sequence: CASSPVTGGYTEAFF.

Of note for this clone: A far larger clone differs by one base, so this is likely a read error. The same CDR3 can be traced to other DNA sequences in this sample. The V gene is TRBV7-3, the J gene TRBJ2-3; TRBD1 might be the D (6 bases). The V gene's germline CDR1 is SGHTA and CDR2 FQGTGA. This CDR3 has 14 amino acids. With 5 bases removed from V and 2 bases from J, the gap between germline ends came to 11 bases. As DNA, the CDR3 is TGTGCCAGCAGCCAAGACAGGAACACAGATACGCAGTATTTT. As protein: CASSQDRNTDTQYF.